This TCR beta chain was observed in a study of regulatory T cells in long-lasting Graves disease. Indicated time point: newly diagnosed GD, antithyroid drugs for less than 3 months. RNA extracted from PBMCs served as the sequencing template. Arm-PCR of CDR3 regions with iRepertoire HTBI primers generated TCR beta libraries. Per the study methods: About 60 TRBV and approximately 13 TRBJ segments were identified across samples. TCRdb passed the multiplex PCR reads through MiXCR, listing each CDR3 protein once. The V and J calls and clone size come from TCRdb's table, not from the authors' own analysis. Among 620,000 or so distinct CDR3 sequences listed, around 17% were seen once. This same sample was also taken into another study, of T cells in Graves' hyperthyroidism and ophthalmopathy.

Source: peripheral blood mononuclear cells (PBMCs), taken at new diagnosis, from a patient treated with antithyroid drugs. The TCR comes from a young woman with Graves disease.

This CDR3 is CSVGSILSSYNEQFF. CDR3 coding DNA: TGCAGCGTTGGAAGTATACTGAGCTCCTACAATGAGCAGTTCTTC. The V and J genes are TRBV29-1 and TRBJ2-1; D unclear. The CDR3 is 15 amino acids. The germline V gene encodes CDR1 SQVTM and CDR2 ANQGSEA. V lost 4 bases, J lost 0 bases, and 13 bases lay in between.